This is a list of T cell receptor beta chains from one sample in a study of T-cell memory formation after mild COVID-19. Using its own MiXCR run on the 5' RACE reads, TCRdb lists one record per CDR3 protein. The profile shows around 150,000 distinct CDR3 sequences, around a tenth of them singletons. Source material: PBMCs or a T cell subset sorted from them (not recorded which). The receptors shown here come from a man aged 18-30 years who had mild COVID-19 (a few samples of this study predate the infection). Cell type and time point are not known. Each CDR3 is given with its conserved first and last residue. The D gene is left open where the match is weak. Clone size is not always given. Where it is, it says once, few, many or a class for expanded clones.

j_gene,d_gene,abundance,v_gene,CDR3aa,CDR3nt
TRBJ2-4,.,many,TRBV12-3/TRBV12-4,CASTWGRDTGNIQYF,TGTGCCAGCACCTGGGGCCGGGACACCGGGAACATTCAGTACTTC
TRBJ1-1,.,few,TRBV27,CASSLSRGTLNTEAFF,TGTGCCAGCAGTTTATCGAGGGGGACACTGAACACTGAAGCTTTCTTT
TRBJ2-2,TRBD1,.,TRBV12-3/TRBV12-4,CASRPQGANTVELFF,TGTGCCAGCAGGCCCCAGGGGGCTAACACCGTGGAGCTGTTTTTT
TRBJ2-1,.,few,TRBV9,CASSVEAAGSYNEQFF,TGTGCCAGCAGCGTAGAGGCCGCGGGCTCCTACAATGAGCAGTTCTTC
TRBJ2-1,.,.,TRBV20-1,CSASNTQGHEQFF,TGCAGTGCTTCAAACACCCAGGGCCATGAGCAGTTCTTC
TRBJ2-2,.,many,TRBV11-2,CASSLRLVDTGELFF,TGTGCCAGCAGCTTACGTCTAGTGGACACCGGGGAGCTGTTTTTT
TRBJ2-1,TRBD1,.,TRBV11-1,CASSGGQGREQFF,TGTGCCAGCAGTGGGGGACAGGGTCGGGAGCAGTTCTTC
TRBJ1-1,.,few,TRBV20-1,CSASRAVGTEAFF,TGCAGTGCTAGTCGGGCAGTCGGGACTGAAGCTTTCTTT
TRBJ2-4,TRBD1,.,TRBV4-2,CASSQGQGASGNIQYF,TGTGCCAGCAGCCAAGGACAGGGGGCTAGCGGCAACATTCAGTACTTC
TRBJ2-1,.,many,TRBV12-3/TRBV12-4,CASSLAHNEQFF,TGTGCCAGCAGCCTCGCCCACAATGAGCAGTTCTTC
TRBJ1-2,TRBD1,many,TRBV4-3,CASSHLGRTGYGYTF,TGCGCCAGCAGCCACTTGGGCAGGACAGGCTATGGCTACACCTTC
TRBJ1-6,.,.,TRBV28,CASRGNSPLHF,TGTGCCAGCAGGGGAAATTCACCCCTCCACTTT
TRBJ2-1,TRBD1,.,TRBV7-9,CASSVGQGNEQFF,TGTGCCAGCAGCGTGGGACAGGGGAATGAGCAGTTCTTC
TRBJ1-1,TRBD1,many,TRBV4-3,CASSPDRGWTEAFF,TGCGCCAGCAGCCCTGACAGGGGGTGGACTGAAGCTTTCTTT
TRBJ2-3,TRBD2,few,TRBV29-1,CSVGGPQRGGTDTQYF,TGCAGCGTTGGGGGACCTCAGCGGGGGGGCACAGATACGCAGTATTTT
TRBJ1-1,.,.,TRBV9,CASSVGHGGGTEAFF,TGTGCCAGCAGCGTAGGCCATGGGGGGGGCACTGAAGCTTTCTTT
TRBJ2-3,TRBD1,few,TRBV20-1,CSARNPGQSTDTQYF,TGCAGTGCTAGAAATCCGGGACAGAGCACAGATACGCAGTATTTT
TRBJ2-1,TRBD2,few,TRBV7-3,CASSPSGTSIEQFF,TGTGCCAGCAGCCCTTCCGGGACTAGTATTGAGCAGTTCTTC
TRBJ2-1,TRBD2,.,TRBV5-1,CASSPTLAGRNNEQFF,TGCGCCAGCAGCCCCACACTAGCGGGGAGAAACAATGAGCAGTTCTTC
TRBJ1-1,.,few,TRBV6-2/TRBV6-3,CASSNTGPPGAEAFF,TGTGCCAGCAGTAACACAGGGCCGCCTGGTGCTGAAGCTTTCTTT
TRBJ1-1,.,many,TRBV10-3,CAISALGQTEAFF,TGTGCCATCAGTGCATTAGGGCAGACTGAAGCTTTCTTT
TRBJ1-4,TRBD1,.,TRBV5-4,CASSLGQGALATNEKLFF,TGTGCCAGCAGCTTGGGACAGGGGGCTCTGGCAACTAATGAAAAACTGTTTTTT
TRBJ1-5,.,few,TRBV5-6,CASSAGRRNNQPQHF,TGTGCCAGCAGCGCCGGACGGCGCAACAATCAGCCCCAGCATTTT
TRBJ1-2,.,few,TRBV6-5,CASSYSRVYGYTF,TGTGCCAGCAGTTACAGCAGGGTATATGGCTACACCTTC